The present T cell receptor (beta chain) was sequenced within a study of blood T cell repertoires in COVID-19. Background on the study: Italy, Spain and the United States were the sources of the convalescent and acute COVID-19 samples. Sources were T cells, B-cell-depleted T cells, or PBMCs; the material itself was cDNA or gDNA.

In the original analysis: Researchers report that nucleated cell counts were estimated from reference gene primer amplification. Assay used: immunoSEQ multiplex PCR; TCRdb lists only in-frame clones, some missing. That table furnishes V, J and clone size, whereas the DNA furnished D and trimming. This sample yields roughly 230,000 clones, of which roughly 89% are seen a single time; 4.6% belongs to the top ten. CDR3 length: 14 amino acids. V was pared by 5 bases and J by 8 bases, with 15 bases between. From germline, CDR1 is SEHNR and CDR2 FQNEAQ (reference sequence). What was sequenced was peripheral blood. The gene calls are TRBV7-9 and TRBJ2-2; a possible D gene is TRBD2 (6 bases). This TCR was sampled from a woman aged 40 to 50 who had recovered from COVID-19. The CDR3 reads CASSPWTNLGELFF. The CDR3 DNA follows: TGTGCCAGCAGCCCCTGGACTAATCTGGGGGAGCTGTTTTTT.